These T cell receptor beta chains were read from a single sample in a study of blood T cell repertoires in COVID-19. Produced via immunoSEQ multiplex PCR; TCRdb's table is partial and in-frame only. The sample yields fewer than 350,000 clones, around 85% seen once. Sequences were obtained from peripheral blood. The receptors derive from a woman between 25 and 40 years old who had recovered from COVID-19. Both conserved end residues are trimmed from each CDR3. Some rows mark clone size as missing; the rest say once, few, many or name a class of expanded clone.

>NA|TRBJ1-1|TRBV19
ASSIFGTGSTEAF
>NA|TRBJ2-3|TRBV27
ASSETSGGAADTQY
>NA|TRBJ1-2|TRBV10-3
AISEGQGATNYGYT
>NA|TRBJ2-7|TRBV5-1
ASSFHQGYEQY
>NA|TRBJ1-2|TRBV10-3
AIDQRQGTYGYT
>NA|TRBJ2-7|TRBV29-1
SVVPGSYEQY
>NA|TRBJ1-4|TRBV6-6
ASSYGRRDEKLF
>NA|TRBJ1-2|TRBV16
ASSQSAGRDYGYT
>many|TRBJ1-1|TRBV11-2
ASLRSGGLEAF
>NA|TRBJ1-1|TRBV12-3/TRBV12-4
ASSSHRNTEAF
>once|TRBJ2-7|TRBV27
ASSADRRAYEQY
>NA|TRBJ2-7|TRBV5-4
ASRDIGDLGTYEQY
>NA|TRBJ1-1|TRBV7-6
ASSGREGADFTEAF
>NA|TRBJ1-1|TRBV4-1
ASSQVRAQGLGTEAF
>NA|TRBJ2-2|TRBV6-1
ASSGSASGGAVGELF
>NA|TRBJ2-1|TRBV5-4
ASSQTRNEQF
>NA|TRBJ2-4|TRBV9
ASSAGSGSTNIQY
>NA|TRBJ1-6|TRBV3-1/TRBV3-2
ASSQRTGGIDSPLH
>NA|TRBJ1-5|TRBV27
ASSHRGDNQPQH
>once|TRBJ2-7|TRBV5-6
ASSPRHVGSYEQY
>NA|TRBJ1-2|TRBV3-1/TRBV3-2
ASSHGTAGYGYT
>once|TRBJ1-2|TRBV19
ASSIRSDRTYGYT
>NA|TRBJ2-5|TRBV10-2
ASSLSGVQETQY
>NA|TRBJ2-7|TRBV10-3
AISESTQGAYEQY
>NA|TRBJ2-5|TRBV11-3
ASSRRGEGQETQY
>NA|TRBJ1-5|TRBV11-2
ASSPSSSQPQH
>NA|TRBJ2-3|TRBV30
ARSGGRTDTQY
>few|TRBJ1-6|TRBV9
ASSVSPRGRSNGPLH
>NA|TRBJ1-2|TRBV4-2
ASSQDPAGGLSYGYT
>NA|TRBJ2-1|TRBV12-1
ASSSRLAGGPHEQF
>NA|TRBJ2-7|TRBV6-9
ASSYPGYEQY